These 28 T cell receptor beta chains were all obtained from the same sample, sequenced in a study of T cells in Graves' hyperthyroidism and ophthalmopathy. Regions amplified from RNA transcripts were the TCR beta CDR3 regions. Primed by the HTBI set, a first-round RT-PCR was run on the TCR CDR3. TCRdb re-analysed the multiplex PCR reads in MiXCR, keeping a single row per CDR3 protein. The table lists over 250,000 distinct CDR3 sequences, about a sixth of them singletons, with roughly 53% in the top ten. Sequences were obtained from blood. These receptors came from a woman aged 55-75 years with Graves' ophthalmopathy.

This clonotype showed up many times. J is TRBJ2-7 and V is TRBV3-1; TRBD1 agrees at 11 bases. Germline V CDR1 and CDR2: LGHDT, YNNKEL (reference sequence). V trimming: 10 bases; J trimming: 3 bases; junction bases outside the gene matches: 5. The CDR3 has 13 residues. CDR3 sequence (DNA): TGTGCCACCGGACAGGGGGCGAACTACGAGCAGTACTTC. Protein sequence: CATGQGANYEQYF.

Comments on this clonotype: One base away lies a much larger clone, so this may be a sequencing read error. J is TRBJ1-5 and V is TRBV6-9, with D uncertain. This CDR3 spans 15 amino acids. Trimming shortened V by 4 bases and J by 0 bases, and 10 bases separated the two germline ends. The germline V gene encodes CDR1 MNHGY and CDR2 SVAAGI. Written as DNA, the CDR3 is TGTGCCAGCAGTTCCATGACGCATAGCAATCAGCCCCAGCATTTT. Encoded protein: CASSSMTHSNQPQHF.

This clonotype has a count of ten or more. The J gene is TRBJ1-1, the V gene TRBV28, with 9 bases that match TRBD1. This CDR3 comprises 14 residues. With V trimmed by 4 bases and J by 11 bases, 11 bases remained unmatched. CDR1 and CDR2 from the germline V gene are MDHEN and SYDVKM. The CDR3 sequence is CASSSLDRGVRAFF. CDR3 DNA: TGTGCCAGCAGTTCCTTGGACAGGGGAGTTCGGGCTTTCTTT.

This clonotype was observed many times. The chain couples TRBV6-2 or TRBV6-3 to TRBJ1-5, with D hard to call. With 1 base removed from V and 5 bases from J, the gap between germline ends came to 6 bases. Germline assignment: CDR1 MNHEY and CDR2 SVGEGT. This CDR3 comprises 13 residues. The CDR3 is CASSYYVHQPQHF. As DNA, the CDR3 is TGTGCCAGCAGTTACTACGTCCATCAGCCCCAGCATTTT.

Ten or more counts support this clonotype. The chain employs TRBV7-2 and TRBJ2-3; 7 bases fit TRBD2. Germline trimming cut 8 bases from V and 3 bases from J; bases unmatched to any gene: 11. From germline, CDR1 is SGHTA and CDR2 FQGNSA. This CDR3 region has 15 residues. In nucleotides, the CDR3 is TGTGCCAGCCTTTTGGGCGCGGGAGCAACAGATACGCAGTATTTT. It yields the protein CASLLGAGATDTQYF.

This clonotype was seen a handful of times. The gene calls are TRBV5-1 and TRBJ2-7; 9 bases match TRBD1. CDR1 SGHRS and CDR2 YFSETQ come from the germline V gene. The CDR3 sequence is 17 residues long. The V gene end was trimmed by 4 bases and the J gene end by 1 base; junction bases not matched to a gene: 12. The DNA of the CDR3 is TGCGCCAGCAGCCCGGGACAGGGAAGGAGCGCTTCCTACGAGCAGTACTTC. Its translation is CASSPGQGRSASYEQYF.

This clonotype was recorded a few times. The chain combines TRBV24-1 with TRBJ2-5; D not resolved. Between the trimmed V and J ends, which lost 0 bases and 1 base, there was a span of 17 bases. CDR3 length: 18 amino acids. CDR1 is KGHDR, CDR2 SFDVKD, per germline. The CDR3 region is CATSDLFGFIDLQETQYF. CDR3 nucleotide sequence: TGTGCCACCAGTGATTTGTTCGGTTTTATAGACCTCCAAGAGACCCAGTACTTC.

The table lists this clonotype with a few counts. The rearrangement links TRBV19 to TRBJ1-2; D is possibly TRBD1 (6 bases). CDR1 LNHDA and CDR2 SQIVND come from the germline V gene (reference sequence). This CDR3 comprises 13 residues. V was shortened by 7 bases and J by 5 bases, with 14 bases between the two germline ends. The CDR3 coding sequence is TGTGCCAGTACTCAGGGAAGGGGGTATGGCTACACCTTC. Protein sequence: CASTQGRGYGYTF.

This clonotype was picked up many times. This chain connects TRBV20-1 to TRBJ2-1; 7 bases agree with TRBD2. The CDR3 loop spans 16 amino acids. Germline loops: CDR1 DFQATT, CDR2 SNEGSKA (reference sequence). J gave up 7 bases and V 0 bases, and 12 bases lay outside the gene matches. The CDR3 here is CSARDTGWGRENEQFF. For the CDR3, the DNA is TGCAGTGCTAGAGATACGGGGTGGGGGAGGGAGAATGAGCAGTTCTTC.

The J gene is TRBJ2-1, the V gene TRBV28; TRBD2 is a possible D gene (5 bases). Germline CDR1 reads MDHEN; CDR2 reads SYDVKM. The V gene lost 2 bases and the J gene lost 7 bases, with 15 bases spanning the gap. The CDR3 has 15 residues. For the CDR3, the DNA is TGTGCCAGCAGTTTAAGCCCCTCCCGGAGGAATGAGCAGTTCTTC. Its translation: CASSLSPSRRNEQFF.

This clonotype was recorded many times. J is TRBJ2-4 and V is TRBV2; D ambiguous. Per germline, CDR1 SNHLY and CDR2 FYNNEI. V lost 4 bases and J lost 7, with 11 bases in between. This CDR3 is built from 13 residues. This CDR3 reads CASSGSVANIQYF. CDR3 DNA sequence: TGTGCCAGCAGTGGGTCGGTTGCCAACATTCAGTACTTC.

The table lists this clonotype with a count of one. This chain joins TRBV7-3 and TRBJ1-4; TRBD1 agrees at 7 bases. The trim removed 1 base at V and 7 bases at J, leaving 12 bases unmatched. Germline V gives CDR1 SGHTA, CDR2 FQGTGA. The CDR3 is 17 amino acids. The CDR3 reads CASSLSVGAPGGEKLFF. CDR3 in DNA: TGTGCCAGCAGCTTAAGCGTCGGCGCCCCAGGGGGTGAAAAACTGTTTTTT.

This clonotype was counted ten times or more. CDR3 in DNA: TGTGCCAGCAGCTGGGGGGACAGGCCTAACTATGGCTACACCTTC. Amino acids: CASSWGDRPNYGYTF. The V and J genes are TRBV5-6 and TRBJ1-2, with 8 positions matching TRBD1. The germline gives CDR1 SGHDT, CDR2 YYEEEE. With 3 bases clipped from V and 0 bases from J, the junction kept 4 bases outside the gene matches. The CDR3 has 15 residues.

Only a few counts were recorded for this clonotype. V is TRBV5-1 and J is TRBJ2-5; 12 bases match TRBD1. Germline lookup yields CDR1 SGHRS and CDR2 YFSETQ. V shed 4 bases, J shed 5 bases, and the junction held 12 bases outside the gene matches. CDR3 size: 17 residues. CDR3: CASSTAPGQGAGETQYF. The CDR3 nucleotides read TGCGCCAGCAGCACGGCACCGGGACAGGGGGCGGGTGAGACCCAGTACTTC.

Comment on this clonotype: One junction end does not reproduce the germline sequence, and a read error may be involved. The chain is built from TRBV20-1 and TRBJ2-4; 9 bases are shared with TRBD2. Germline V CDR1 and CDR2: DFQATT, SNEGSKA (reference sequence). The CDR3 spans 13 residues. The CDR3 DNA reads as TGCAGTGGGCGGGAGGGGGGGAAAACCATTCAGTACTTC. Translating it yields CSGREGGKTIQYF.

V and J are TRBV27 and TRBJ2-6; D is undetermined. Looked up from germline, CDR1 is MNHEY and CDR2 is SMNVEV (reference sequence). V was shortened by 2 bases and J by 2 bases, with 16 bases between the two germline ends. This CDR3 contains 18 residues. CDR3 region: CASSLVYDSGPGANVLTF. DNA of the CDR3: TGTGCCAGCAGTTTAGTGTACGATTCCGGTCCTGGGGCCAACGTCCTGACTTTC.

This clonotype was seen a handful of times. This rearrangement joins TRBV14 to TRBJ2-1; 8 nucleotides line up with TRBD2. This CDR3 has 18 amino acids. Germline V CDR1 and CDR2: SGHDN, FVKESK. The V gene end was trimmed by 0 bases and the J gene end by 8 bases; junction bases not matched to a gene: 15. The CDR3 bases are TGTGCCAGCAGCCAAGATGGGGGTTGGAGCGGGGGCTGGGATGAGCAGTTCTTC. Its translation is CASSQDGGWSGGWDEQFF.

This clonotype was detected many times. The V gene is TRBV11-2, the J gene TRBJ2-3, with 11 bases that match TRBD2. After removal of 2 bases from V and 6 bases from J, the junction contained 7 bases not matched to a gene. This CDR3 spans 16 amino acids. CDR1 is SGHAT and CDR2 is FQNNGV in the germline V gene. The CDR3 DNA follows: TGTGCCAGCAGCTTAAATAGCGGGGGGGCTGGCGATACGCAGTATTTT. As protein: CASSLNSGGAGDTQYF.

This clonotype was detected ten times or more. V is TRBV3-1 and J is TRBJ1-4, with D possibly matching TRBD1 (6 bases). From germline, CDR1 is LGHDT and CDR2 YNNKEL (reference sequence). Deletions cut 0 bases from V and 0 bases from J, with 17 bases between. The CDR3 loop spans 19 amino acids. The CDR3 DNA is TGTGCCAGCAGCCAAGAGGGAGGGGGAATCAATGCAACTAATGAAAAACTGTTTTTT. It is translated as CASSQEGGGINATNEKLFF.

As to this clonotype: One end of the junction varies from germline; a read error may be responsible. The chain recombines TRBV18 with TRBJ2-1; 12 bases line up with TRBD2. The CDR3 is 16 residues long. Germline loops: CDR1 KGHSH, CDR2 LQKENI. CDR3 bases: TGTGCCAGCTCACCGCTAGCGGGAGGGCAGTACAATAAGCAGTTCTTC. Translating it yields CASSPLAGGQYNKQFF.

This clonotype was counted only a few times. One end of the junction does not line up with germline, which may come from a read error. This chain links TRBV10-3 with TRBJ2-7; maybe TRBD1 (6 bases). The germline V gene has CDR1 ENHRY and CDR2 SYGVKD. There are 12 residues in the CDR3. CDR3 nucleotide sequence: TGTGCCAGCAGTACAGGGTCAATGGAGCAGTACTTC. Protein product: CASSTGSMEQYF.

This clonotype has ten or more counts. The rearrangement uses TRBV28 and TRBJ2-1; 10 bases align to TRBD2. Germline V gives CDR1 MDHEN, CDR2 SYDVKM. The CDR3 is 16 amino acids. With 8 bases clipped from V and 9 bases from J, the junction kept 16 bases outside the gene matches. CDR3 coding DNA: TGTGCCAGCGGCAGAGGGTCTACTAGCGGGAAGGTTGAGCAGTTCTTC. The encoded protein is CASGRGSTSGKVEQFF.

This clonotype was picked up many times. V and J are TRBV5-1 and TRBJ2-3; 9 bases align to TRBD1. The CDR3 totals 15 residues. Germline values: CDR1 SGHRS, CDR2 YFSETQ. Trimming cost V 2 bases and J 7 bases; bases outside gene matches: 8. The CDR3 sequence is CASSFETGGLNTQYF. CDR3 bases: TGCGCCAGCAGCTTCGAAACAGGGGGCTTGAATACGCAGTATTTT.

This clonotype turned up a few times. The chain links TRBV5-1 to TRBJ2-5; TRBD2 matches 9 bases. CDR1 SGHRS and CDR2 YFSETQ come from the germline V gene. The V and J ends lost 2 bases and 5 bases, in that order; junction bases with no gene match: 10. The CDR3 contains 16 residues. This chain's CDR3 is CASSFNSGRHGETQYF. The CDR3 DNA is TGCGCCAGCAGCTTCAATAGCGGGAGACATGGGGAGACCCAGTACTTC.

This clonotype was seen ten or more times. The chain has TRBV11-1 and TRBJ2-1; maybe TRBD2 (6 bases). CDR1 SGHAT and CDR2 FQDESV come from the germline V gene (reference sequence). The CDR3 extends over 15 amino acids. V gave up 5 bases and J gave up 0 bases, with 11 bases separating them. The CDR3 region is CASSPGGVSYNEQFF. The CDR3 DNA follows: TGTGCCAGCAGCCCCGGGGGAGTCTCCTACAATGAGCAGTTCTTC.

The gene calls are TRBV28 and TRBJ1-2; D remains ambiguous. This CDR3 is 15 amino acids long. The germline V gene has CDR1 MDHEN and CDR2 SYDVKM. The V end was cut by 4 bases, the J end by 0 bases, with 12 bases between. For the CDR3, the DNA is TGTGCCAGCAGTTCCGGGTTCTTTTCTAACTATGGCTACACCTTC. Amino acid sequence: CASSSGFFSNYGYTF.

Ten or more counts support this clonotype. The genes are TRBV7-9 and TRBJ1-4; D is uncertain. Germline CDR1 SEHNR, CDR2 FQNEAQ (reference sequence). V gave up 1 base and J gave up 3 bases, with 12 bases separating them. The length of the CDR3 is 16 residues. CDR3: CASSLGTRLANEKLFF. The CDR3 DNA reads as TGTGCCAGCAGCTTAGGTACCCGTCTAGCTAATGAAAAACTGTTTTTT.

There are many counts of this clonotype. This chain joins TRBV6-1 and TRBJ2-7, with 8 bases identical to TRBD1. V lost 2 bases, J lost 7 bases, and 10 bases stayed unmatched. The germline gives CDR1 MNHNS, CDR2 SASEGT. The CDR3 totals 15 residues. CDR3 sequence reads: CASSEIQGAEGEQYF. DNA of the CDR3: TGTGCCAGCAGTGAAATTCAGGGGGCCGAAGGGGAGCAGTACTTC.